This record looks at one T cell receptor (beta chain) sequence and its context. Repertoires were generated with immunoSEQ multiplex PCR, while TCRdb's copy carries only in-frame clones and drops some. Among around 190,000 clones listed, roughly 83% were seen once. V was clipped by 4 bases and J by 5 bases; unmatched bases: 8. Looked up from germline, CDR1 is SGHRS and CDR2 is YFSETQ. The CDR3 extends over 15 amino acids. This sample is part of a study of blood T cell repertoires in COVID-19. This TCR was recovered from a woman aged 25 to 39 who had recovered from COVID-19. The V and J genes are TRBV5-1 and TRBJ1-4; TRBD1 aligns across 7 bases. What was sequenced was PBMCs or T cells enriched from blood (not recorded which). DNA of the CDR3: TGCGCCAGCAGCCAAATGACAGGGACAAATGAAAAACTGTTTTTT. It translates to CASSQMTGTNEKLFF.